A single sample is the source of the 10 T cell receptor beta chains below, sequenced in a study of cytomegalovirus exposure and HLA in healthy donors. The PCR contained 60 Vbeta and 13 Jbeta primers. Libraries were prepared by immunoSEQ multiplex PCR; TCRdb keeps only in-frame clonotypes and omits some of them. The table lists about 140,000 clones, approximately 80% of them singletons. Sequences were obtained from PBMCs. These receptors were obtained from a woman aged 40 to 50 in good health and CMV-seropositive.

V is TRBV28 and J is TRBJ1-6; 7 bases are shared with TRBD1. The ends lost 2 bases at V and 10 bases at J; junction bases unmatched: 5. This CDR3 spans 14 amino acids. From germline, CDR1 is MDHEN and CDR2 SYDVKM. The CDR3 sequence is CASSLGTGASPLHF. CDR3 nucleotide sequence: TGTGCCAGCAGTTTAGGAACAGGGGCCTCACCCCTCCACTTT.

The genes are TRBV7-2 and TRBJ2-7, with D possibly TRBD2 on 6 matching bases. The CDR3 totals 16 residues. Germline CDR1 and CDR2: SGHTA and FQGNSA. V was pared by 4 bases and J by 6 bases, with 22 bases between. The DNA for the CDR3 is TGTGCCAGCAGCTCTGGAGGGGCGGGGAGAAAAGGCGAGCAGTACTTC. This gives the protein CASSSGGAGRKGEQYF.

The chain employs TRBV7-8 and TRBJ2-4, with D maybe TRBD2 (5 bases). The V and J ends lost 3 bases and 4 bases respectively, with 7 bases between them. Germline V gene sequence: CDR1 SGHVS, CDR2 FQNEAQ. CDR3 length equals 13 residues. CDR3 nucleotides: TGTGCCAGCAGCTTTGAGGGAAAAAACATTCAGTACTTC. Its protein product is CASSFEGKNIQYF. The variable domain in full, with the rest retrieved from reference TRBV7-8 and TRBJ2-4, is GAGVSQSPRYKVAKRGQDVALRCDPISGHVSLFWYQQALGQGPEFLTYFQNEAQLDKSGLPSDRFFAERPEGSVSTLKIQRTQQEDSAVYLCASSFEGKNIQYFGAGTRLSVL.

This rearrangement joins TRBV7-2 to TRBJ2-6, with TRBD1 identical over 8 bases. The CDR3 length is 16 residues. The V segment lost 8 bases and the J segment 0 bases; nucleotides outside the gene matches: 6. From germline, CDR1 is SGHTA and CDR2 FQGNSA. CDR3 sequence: CASAQGAVSGANVLTF. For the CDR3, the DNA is TGTGCCAGCGCGCAGGGGGCTGTCTCTGGGGCCAACGTCCTGACTTTC.

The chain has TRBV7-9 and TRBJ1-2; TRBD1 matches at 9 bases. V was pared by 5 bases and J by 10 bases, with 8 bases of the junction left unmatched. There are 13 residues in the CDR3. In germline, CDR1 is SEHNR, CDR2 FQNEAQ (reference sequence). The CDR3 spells CASSVPGTGTYTF. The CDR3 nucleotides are TGTGCCAGCAGCGTACCCGGGACAGGGACCTACACCTTC. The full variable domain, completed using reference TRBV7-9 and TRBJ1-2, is DTGVSQNPRHKITKRGQNVTFRCDPISEHNRLYWYRQTLGQGPEFLTYFQNEAQLEKSRLLSDRFSAERPKGSFSTLEIQRTEQGDSAMYLCASSVPGTGTYTFGSGTRLTVV.

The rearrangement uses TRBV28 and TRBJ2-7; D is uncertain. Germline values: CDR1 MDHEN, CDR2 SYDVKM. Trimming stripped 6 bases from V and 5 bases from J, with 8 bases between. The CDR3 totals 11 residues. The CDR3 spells CASRVQDEQYF. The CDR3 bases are TGTGCCAGCAGGGTCCAGGACGAGCAGTACTTC.

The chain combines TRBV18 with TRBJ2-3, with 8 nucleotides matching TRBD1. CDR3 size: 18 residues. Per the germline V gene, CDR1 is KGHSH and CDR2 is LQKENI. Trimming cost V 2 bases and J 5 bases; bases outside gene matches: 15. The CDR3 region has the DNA TGTGCCAGCTCACCAGCGTCTCGTCGGACAGGGAGTTTAGATACGCAGTATTTT. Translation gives CASSPASRRTGSLDTQYF.

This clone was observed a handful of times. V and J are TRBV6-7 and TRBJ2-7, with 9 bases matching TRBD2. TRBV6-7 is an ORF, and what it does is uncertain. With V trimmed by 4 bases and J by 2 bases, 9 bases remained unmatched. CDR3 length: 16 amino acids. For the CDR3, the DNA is TGTGCCAGCAGTTCGACTAGCGGTCACGGGCCCTACGAGCAGTACTTC. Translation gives CASSSTSGHGPYEQYF.

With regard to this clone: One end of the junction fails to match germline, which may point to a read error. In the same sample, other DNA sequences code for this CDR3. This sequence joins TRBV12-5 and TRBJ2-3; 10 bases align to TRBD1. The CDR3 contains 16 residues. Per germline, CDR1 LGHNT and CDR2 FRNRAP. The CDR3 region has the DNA TGTGCCAGTGGTTCCGGACAGGGGGGGGGCACAGATACGCAGTATTTT. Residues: CASGSGQGGGTDTQYF.

CDR3 sequence (DNA): TGTGCCAGCACCGCAGGGACAGGGATTGAAAAACTGTTTTTT. Protein sequence: CASTAGTGIEKLFF. V usage is TRBV27 and J usage is TRBJ1-4; 9 positions agree with TRBD1. J lost 7 bases, V lost 7 bases, and 7 bases had no gene match. The CDR3 loop spans 14 amino acids. From germline, CDR1 is MNHEY and CDR2 SMNVEV (reference sequence). The variable domain in full, with the rest retrieved from reference TRBV27 and TRBJ1-4, is EAQVTQNPRYLITVTGKKLTVTCSQNMNHEYMSWYRQDPGLGLRQIYYSMNVEVTDKGDVPEGYKVSRKEKRNFPLILESPSPNQTSLYFCASTAGTGIEKLFFGSGTQLSVL.